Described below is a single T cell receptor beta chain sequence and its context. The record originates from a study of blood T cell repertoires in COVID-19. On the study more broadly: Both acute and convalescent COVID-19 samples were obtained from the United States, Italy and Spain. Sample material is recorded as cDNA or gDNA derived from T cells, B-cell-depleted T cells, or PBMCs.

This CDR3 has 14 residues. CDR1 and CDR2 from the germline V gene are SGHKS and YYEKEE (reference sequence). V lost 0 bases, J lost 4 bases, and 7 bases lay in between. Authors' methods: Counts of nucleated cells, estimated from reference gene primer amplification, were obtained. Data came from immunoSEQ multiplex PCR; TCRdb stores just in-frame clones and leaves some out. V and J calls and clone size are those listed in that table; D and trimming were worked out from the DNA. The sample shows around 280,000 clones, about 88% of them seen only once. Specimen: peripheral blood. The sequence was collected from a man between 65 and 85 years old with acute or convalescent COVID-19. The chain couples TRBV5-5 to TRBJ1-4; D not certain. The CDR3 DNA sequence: TGTGCCAGCAGCTTGGCGGGGTTTAATGAAAAACTGTTTTTT. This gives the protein CASSLAGFNEKLFF.